In its sample, the clone carrying this T cell receptor beta chain was seen once. No antigen is known for it. The sample belongs to a study of OX40 agonist ivuxolimab in advanced cancers. Study-wide context: In this cohort, patients received ivuxolimab, an agonistic anti-OX40 (CD134) antibody. The study reported partial responses in three patients: one hepatocellular carcinoma, two cutaneous melanoma.

V lost 4 bases and J 4 bases, leaving 6 bases between the germline ends. The length of the CDR3 is 12 residues. The germline V gene encodes CDR1 LGHNA and CDR2 YNFKEQ. Study observations and caveats: Expanded clones belonging to CD8+ T cells outnumbered, on average, those of CD4+. The authors did not determine the antigen specificity of the expanded peripheral T cells.

The table came from immunoSEQ multiplex PCR; TCRdb's copy has only in-frame clones and leaves some out. The data hold under 95,000 clones, with 86% observed a single time. The source was CD4+ or CD8+ T cells sorted from blood, collected in a trial of the OX40 agonist ivuxolimab. This TCR was sampled from an adult with an advanced solid tumor such as melanoma, head and neck, liver or kidney cancer. The chain combines TRBV4-2 with TRBJ2-3; D perhaps matches TRBD2 (6 bases). CDR3 nucleotides: TGTGCCAGCAGCCGGGAGGCAGATACGCAGTATTTT. As protein: CASSREADTQYF.